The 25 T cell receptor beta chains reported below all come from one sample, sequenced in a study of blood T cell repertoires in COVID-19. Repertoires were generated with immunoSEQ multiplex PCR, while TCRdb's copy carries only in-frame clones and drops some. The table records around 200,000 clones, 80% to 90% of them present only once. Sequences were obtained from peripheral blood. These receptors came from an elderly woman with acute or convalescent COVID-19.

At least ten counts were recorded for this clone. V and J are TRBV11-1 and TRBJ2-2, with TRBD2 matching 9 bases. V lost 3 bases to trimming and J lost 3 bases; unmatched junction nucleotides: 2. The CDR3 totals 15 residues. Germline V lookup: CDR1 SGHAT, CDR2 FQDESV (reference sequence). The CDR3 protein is CASSFSGSDTGELFF. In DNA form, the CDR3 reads TGTGCCAGCAGCTTTAGCGGGAGTGACACCGGGGAGCTGTTTTTT. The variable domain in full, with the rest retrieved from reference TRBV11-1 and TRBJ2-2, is EAEVAQSPRYKITEKSQAVAFWCDPISGHATLYWYRQILGQGPELLVQFQDESVVDDSQLPKDRFSAERLKGVDSTLKIQPAELGDSAMYLCASSFSGSDTGELFFGEGSRLTVL.

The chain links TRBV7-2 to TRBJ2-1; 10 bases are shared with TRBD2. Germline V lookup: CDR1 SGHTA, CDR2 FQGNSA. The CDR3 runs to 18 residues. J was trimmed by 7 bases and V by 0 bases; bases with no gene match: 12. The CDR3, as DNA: TGTGCCAGCAGCTTAGCGAGAGCGGGAGGGCCGGTGCGGAATGAGCAGTTCTTC. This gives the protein CASSLARAGGPVRNEQFF.

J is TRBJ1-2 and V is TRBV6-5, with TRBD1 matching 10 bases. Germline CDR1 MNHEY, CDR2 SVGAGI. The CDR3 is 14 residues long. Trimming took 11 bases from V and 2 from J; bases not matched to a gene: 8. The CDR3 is CAGRGTGANYGYTF. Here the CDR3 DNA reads TGTGCCGGACGAGGGACAGGGGCAAACTATGGCTACACCTTC.

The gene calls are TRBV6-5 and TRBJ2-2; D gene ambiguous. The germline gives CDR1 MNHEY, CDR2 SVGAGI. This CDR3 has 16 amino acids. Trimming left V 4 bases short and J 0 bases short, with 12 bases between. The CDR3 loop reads CASSSLTPANTGELFF. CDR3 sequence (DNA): TGTGCCAGCAGTTCCCTGACACCCGCGAACACCGGGGAGCTGTTTTTT.

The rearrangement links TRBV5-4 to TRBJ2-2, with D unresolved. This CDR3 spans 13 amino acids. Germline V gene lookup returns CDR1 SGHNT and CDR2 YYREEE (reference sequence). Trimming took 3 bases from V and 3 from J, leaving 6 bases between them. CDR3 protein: CASSSLDTGELFF. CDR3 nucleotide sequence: TGTGCCAGCAGCTCCCTTGACACCGGGGAGCTGTTTTTT.

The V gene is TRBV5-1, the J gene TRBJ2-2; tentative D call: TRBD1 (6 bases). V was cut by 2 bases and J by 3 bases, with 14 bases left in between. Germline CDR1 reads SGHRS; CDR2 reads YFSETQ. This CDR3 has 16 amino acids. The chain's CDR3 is CASSLNRDTDTGELFF. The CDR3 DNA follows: TGCGCCAGCAGCTTAAACCGGGACACCGACACCGGGGAGCTGTTTTTT.

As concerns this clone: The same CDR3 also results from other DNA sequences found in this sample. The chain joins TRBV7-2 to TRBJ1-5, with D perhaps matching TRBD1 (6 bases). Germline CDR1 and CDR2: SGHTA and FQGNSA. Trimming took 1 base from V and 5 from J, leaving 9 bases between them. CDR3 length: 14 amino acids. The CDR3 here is CASSLEQGYQPQHF. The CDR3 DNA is TGTGCCAGCAGCTTAGAGCAGGGGTATCAGCCCCAGCATTTT.

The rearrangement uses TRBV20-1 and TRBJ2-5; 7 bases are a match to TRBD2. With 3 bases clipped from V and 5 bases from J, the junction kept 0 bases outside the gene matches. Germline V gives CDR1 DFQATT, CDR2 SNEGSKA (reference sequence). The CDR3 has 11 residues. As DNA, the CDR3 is TGCAGTGCTAGCGGGAGGGAGACCCAGTACTTC. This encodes CSASGRETQYF.

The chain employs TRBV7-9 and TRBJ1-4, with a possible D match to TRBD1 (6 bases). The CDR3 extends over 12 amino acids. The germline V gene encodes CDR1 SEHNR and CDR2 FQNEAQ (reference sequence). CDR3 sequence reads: CAAGTLDEKLFF. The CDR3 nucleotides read TGTGCTGCCGGGACACTCGATGAAAAACTGTTTTTT.

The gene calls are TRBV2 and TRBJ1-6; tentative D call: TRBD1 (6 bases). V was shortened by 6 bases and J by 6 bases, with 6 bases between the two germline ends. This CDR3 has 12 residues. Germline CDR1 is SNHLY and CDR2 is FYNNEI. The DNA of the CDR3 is TGTGCCAGCAGGGACAGTAATTCACCCCTCCACTTT. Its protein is CASRDSNSPLHF.

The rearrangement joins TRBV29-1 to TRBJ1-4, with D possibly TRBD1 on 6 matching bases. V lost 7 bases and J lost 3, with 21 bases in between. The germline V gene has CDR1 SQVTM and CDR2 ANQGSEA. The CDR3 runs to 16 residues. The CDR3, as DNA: TGCAGCGCGGGAAATACAGGGTTTACGGCTAATGAAAAACTGTTTTTT. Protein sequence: CSAGNTGFTANEKLFF.

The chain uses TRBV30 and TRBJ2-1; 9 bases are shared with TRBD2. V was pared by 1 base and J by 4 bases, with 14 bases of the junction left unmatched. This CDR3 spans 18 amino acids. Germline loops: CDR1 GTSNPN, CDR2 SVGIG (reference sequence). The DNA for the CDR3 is TGTGCCTGGAGTGCCTACCCCATAGGGGCGGGAGGGTACAATGAGCAGTTCTTC. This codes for CAWSAYPIGAGGYNEQFF.

The CDR3 loop reads CASSYTRQGTEAFF. CDR3 nucleotides: TGTGCCAGCAGTTACACACGGCAGGGCACTGAAGCTTTCTTT. The genes are TRBV6-2 or TRBV6-3 and TRBJ1-1; D may be TRBD1 (5 bases). V was cut by 2 bases and J by 4 bases, with 11 bases left in between. Germline CDR1 and CDR2: MNHEY and SVGEGT. This CDR3 has 14 amino acids.

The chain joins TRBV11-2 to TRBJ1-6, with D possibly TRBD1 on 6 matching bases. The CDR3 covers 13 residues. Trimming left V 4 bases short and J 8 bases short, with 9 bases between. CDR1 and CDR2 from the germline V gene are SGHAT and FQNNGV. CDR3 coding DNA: TGTGCCAGCAGCTCAGGGGTCGATTCACCCCTCCACTTT. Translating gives CASSSGVDSPLHF.

The CDR3 DNA reads TGTGCCAGCAGTCCACACGGGACAGGGCAGCGGGATACGCAGTATTTT. This sequence encodes CASSPHGTGQRDTQYF. This chain uses TRBV6-6 with TRBJ2-3; 9 bases are shared with TRBD1. Germline CDR1 and CDR2: MNHNY and SVGAGI (reference sequence). The length of the CDR3 is 16 residues. Trimming at V came to 5 bases and at J to 6 bases, leaving 12 bases not matched to a gene.

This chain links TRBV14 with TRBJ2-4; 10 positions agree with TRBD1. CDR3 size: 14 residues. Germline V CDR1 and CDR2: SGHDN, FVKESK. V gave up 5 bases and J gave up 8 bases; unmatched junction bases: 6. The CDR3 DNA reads TGTGCCAGCAGCACCCGGACAGGGGGGGACATTCAGTACTTC. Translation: CASSTRTGGDIQYF.

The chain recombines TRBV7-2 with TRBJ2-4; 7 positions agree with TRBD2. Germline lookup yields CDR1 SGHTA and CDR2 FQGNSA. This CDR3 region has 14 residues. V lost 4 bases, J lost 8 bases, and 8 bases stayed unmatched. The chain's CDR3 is CASSWGTTRDIQYF. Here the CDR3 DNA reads TGTGCCAGCAGCTGGGGGACTACCAGGGACATTCAGTACTTC.

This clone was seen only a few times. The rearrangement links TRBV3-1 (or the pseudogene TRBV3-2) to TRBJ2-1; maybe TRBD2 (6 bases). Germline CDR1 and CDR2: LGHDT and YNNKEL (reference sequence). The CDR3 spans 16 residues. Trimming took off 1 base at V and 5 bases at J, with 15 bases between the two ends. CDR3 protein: CASSQGHRPGDNEQFF. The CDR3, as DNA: TGTGCCAGCAGCCAAGGTCACAGGCCGGGGGACAATGAGCAGTTCTTC.

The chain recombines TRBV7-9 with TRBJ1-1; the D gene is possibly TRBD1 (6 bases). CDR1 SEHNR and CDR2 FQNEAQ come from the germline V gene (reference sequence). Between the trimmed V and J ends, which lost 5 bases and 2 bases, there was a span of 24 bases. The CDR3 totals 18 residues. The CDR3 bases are TGTGCCAGCAGCGCCCCAGGGGAGGGGGGCAGTCAAAACACTGAAGCTTTCTTT. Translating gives CASSAPGEGGSQNTEAFF.

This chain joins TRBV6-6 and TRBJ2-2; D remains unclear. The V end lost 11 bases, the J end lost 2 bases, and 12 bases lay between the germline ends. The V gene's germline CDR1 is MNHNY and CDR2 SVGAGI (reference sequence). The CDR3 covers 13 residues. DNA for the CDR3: TGTGCCGTACGTAACTCAAACACCGGGGAGCTGTTTTTT. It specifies CAVRNSNTGELFF.

The CDR3 region has the DNA TGCGCCAGCAGCTCGGACAGGGACAATGAGCAGTTCTTC. Translating it yields CASSSDRDNEQFF. The chain has TRBV5-1 and TRBJ2-1, with TRBD1 matching 8 bases. Trimming took 3 bases from V and 5 from J; bases not matched to a gene: 1. Germline V gene data show CDR1 as SGHRS and CDR2 as YFSETQ. The CDR3 consists of 13 residues. The whole variable domain, filled in from reference TRBV5-1 and TRBJ2-1, reads KAGVTQTPRYLIKTRGQQVTLSCSPISGHRSVSWYQQTPGQGLQFLFEYFSETQRNKGNFPGRFSGRQFSNSRSEMNVSTLELGDSALYLCASSSDRDNEQFFGPGTRLTVL.

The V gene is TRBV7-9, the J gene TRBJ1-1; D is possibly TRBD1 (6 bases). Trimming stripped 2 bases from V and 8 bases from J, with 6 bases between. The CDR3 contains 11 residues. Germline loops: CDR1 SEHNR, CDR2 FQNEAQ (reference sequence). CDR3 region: CASSLTGEAFF. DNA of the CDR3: TGTGCCAGCAGCTTAACAGGGGAAGCTTTCTTT. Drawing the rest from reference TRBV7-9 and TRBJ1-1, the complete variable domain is DTGVSQNPRHKITKRGQNVTFRCDPISEHNRLYWYRQTLGQGPEFLTYFQNEAQLEKSRLLSDRFSAERPKGSFSTLEIQRTEQGDSAMYLCASSLTGEAFFGQGTRLTVV.

This CDR3 reads CASTPPLHF. In DNA form, the CDR3 reads TGTGCCAGCACTCCACCCCTCCACTTT. The chain links TRBV2 to TRBJ1-6; D is unclear. Between the trimmed V and J ends, which lost 7 bases and 11 bases, there was a span of 3 bases. CDR1 SNHLY and CDR2 FYNNEI come from the germline V gene. The CDR3 has 9 amino acids.

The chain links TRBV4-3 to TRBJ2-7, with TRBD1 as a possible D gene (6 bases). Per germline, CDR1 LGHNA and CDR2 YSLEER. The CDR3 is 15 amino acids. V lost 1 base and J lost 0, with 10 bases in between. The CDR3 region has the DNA TGCGCCAGCAGCCAAGTCAGGGGACCCTCCTACGAGCAGTACTTC. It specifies CASSQVRGPSYEQYF.

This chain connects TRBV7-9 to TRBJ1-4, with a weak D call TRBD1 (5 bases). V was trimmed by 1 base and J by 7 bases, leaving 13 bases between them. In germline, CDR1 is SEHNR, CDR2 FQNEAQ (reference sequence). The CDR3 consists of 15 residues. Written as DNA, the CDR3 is TGTGCCAGCAGCTTAGTGGAGGGACCGACTGAAAAACTGTTTTTT. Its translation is CASSLVEGPTEKLFF.